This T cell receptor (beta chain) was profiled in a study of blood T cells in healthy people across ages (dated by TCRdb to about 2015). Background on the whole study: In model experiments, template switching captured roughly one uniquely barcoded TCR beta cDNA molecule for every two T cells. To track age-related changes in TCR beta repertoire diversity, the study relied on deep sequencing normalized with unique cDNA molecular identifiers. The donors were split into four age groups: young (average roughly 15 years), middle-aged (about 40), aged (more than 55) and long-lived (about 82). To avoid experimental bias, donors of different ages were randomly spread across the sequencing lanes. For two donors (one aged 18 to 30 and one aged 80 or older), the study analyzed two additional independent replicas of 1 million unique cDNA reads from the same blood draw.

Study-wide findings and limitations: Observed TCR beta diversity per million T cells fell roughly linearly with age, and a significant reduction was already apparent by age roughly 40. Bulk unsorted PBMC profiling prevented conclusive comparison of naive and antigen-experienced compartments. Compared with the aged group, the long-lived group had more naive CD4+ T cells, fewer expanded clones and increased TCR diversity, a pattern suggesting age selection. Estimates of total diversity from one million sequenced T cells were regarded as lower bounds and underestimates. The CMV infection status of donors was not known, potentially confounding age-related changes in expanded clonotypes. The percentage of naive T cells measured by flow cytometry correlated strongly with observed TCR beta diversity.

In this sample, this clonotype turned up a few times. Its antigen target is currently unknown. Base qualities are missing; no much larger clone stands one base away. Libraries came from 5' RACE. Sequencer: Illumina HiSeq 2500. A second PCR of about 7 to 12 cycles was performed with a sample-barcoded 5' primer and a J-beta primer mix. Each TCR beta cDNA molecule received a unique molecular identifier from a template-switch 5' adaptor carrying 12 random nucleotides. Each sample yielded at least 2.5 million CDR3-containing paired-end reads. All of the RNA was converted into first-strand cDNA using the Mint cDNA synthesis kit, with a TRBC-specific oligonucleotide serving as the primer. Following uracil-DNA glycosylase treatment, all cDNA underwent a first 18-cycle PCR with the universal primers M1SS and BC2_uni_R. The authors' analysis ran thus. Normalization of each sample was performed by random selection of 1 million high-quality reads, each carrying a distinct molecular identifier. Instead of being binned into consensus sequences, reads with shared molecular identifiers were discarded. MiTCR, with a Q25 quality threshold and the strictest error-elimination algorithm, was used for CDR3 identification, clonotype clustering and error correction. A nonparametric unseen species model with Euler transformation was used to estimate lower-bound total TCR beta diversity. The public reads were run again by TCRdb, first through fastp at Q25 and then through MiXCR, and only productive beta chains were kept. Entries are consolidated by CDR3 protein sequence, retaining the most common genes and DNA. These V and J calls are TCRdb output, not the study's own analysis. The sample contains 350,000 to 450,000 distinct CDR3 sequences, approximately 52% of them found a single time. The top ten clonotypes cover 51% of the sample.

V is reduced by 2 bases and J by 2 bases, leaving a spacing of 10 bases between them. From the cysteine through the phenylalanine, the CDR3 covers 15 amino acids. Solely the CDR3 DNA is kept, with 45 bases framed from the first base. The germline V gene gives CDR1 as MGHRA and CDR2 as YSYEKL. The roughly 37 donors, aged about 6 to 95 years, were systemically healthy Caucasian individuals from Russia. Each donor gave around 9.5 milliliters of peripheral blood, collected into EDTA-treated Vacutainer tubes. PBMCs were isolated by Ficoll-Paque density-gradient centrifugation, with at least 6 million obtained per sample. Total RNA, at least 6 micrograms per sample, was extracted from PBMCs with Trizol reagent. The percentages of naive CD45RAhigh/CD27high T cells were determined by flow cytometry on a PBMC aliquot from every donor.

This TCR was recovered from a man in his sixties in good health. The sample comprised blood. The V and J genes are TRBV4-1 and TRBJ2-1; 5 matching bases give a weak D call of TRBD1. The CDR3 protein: CASSQMDTAYNEQFF. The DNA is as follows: TGCGCCAGCAGCCAAATGGACACAGCCTACAATGAGCAGTTCTTC.